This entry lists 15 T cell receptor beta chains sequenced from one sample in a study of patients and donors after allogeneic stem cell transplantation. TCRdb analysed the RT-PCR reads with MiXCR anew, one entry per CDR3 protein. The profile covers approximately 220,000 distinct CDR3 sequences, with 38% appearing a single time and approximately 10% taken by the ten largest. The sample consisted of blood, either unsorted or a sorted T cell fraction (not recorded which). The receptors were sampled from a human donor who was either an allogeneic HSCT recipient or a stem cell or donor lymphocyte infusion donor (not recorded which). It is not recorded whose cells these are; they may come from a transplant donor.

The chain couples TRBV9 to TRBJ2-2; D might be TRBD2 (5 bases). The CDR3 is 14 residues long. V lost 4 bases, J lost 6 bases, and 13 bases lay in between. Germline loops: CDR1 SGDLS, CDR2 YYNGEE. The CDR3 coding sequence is TGTGCCAGCAGCCCCGGGGTCCAAGCCGGGGAGCTGTTTTTT. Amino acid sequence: CASSPGVQAGELFF. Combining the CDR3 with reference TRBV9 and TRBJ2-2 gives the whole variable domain DSGVTQTPKHLITATGQRVTLRCSPRSGDLSVYWYQQSLDQGLQFLIQYYNGEERAKGNILERFSAQQFPDLHSELNLSSLELGDSALYFCASSPGVQAGELFFGEGSRLTVL.

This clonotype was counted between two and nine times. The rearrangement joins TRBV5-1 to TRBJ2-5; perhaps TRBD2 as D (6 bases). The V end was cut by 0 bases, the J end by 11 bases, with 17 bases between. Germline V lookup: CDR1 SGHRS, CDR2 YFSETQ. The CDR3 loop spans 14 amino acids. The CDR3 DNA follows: TGCGCCAGCAGCTTGGGGACTACCAGAGACCGGCAGTACTTC. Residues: CASSLGTTRDRQYF.

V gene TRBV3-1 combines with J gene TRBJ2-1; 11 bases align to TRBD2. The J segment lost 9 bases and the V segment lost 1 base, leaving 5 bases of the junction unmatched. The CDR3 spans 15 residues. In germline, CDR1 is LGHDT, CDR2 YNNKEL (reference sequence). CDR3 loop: CASSQAGTSGGEQFF. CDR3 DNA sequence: TGTGCCAGCAGCCAAGCCGGGACTAGCGGTGGTGAGCAGTTCTTC.

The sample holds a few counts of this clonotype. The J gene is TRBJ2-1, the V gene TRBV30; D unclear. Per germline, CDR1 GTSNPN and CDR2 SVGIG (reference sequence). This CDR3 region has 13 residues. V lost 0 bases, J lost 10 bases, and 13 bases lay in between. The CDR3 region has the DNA TGTGCCTGGAGTGTCCCCCCCGCGGACGAGCAGTTCTTC. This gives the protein CAWSVPPADEQFF. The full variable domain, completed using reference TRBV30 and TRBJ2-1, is SQTIHQWPATLVQPVGSPLSLECTVEGTSNPNLYWYRQAAGRGLQLLFYSVGIGQISSEVPQNLSASRPQDRQFILSSKKLLLSDSGFYLCAWSVPPADEQFFGPGTRLTVL.

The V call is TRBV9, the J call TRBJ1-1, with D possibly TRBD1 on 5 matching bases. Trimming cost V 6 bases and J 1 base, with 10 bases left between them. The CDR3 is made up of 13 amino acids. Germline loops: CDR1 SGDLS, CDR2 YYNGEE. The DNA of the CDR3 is TGTGCCAGCACCCGAACAGGGAACACTGAAGCTTTCTTT. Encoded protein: CASTRTGNTEAFF.

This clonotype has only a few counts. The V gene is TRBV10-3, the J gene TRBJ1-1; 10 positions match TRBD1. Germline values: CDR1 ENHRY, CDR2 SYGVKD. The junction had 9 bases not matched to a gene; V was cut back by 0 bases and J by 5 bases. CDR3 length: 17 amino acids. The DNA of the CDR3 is TGTGCCATCAGTGAGTCTTGGGACAGGGGAGAAAGTACTGAAGCTTTCTTT. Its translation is CAISESWDRGESTEAFF.

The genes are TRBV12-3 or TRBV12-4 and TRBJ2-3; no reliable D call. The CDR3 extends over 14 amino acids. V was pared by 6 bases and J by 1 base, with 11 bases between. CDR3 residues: CASSYLLRTDTQYF. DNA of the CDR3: TGTGCCAGCAGCTACCTTCTACGCACAGATACGCAGTATTTT.

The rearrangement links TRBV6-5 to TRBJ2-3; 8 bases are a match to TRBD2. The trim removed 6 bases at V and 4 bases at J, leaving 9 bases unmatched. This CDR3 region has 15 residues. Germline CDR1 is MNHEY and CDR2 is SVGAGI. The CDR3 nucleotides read TGTGCCAGCAGGCGGACTAGCAGTTGGGCAGATACGCAGTATTTT. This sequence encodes CASRRTSSWADTQYF.

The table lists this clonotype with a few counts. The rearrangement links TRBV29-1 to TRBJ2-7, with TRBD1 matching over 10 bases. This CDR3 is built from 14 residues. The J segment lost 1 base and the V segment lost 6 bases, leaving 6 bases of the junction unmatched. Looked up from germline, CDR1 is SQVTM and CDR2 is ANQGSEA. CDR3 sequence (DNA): TGCAGCGTAAAACCGGGACAGGGGTCCTACGAGCAGTACTTC. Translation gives CSVKPGQGSYEQYF.

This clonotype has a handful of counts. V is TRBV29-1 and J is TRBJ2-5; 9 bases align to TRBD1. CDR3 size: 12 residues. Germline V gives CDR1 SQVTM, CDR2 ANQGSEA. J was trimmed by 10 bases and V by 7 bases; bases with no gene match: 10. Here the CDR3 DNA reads TGCAGCGCGGAACAGGGGGCGGTGGGCCAGTACTTC. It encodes CSAEQGAVGQYF.

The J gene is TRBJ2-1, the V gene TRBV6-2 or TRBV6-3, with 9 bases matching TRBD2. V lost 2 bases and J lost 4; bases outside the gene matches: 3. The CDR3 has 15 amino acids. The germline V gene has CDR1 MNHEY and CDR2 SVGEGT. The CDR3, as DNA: TGTGCCAGCAGTTACGAAGCGGGGGGATACAATGAGCAGTTCTTC. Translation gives CASSYEAGGYNEQFF.

In DNA, the CDR3 is TGTGCCACCAGTGACACAGGGGCCCGAAATGAAAAACTGTTTTTT. Its protein product is CATSDTGARNEKLFF. The rearrangement uses TRBV24-1 and TRBJ1-4, with 7 bases identical to TRBD1. CDR1 is KGHDR and CDR2 is SFDVKD in the germline V gene. The length of the CDR3 is 15 residues. J was trimmed by 5 bases and V by 4 bases; bases with no gene match: 6.

CDR3 sequence: CASSASGQKETQYF. In DNA form, the CDR3 reads TGCGCCAGCAGCGCCTCTGGACAGAAAGAGACCCAGTACTTC. The rearrangement links TRBV5-1 to TRBJ2-5, with a tentative D call TRBD1 (6 bases). The V gene lost 4 bases and the J gene lost 3 bases, with 13 bases spanning the gap. CDR3 length equals 14 residues. Germline V gene sequence: CDR1 SGHRS, CDR2 YFSETQ. Drawing the rest from reference TRBV5-1 and TRBJ2-5, the complete variable domain is KAGVTQTPRYLIKTRGQQVTLSCSPISGHRSVSWYQQTPGQGLQFLFEYFSETQRNKGNFPGRFSGRQFSNSRSEMNVSTLELGDSALYLCASSASGQKETQYFGPGTRLLVL.

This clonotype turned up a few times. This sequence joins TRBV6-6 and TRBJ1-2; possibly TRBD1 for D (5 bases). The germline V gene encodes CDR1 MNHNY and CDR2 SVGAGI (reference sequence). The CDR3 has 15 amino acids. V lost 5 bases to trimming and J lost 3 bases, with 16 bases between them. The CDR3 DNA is TGTGCCAGCAGTCGCCCTACAGGTTATGACTATGGCTACACCTTC. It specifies CASSRPTGYDYGYTF.

CDR3 sequence: CASSIKDLLAGYTF. The CDR3 nucleotides read TGTGCCAGCAGCATTAAGGACCTACTGGCTGGCTACACCTTC. The genes are TRBV5-6 and TRBJ1-2; D call uncertain. Trimming cost V 4 bases and J 7 bases, with 17 bases left between them. This CDR3 is 14 amino acids long. Germline CDR1 and CDR2: SGHDT and YYEEEE. Looking up the rest from reference TRBV5-6 and TRBJ1-2 gives the full variable domain: DAGVTQSPTHLIKTRGQQVTLRCSPKSGHDTVSWYQQALGQGPQFIFQYYEEEERQRGNFPDRFSGHQFPNYSSELNVNALLLGDSALYLCASSIKDLLAGYTFGSGTRLTVV.